This entry features one T cell receptor beta chain sequence. The treatment is: oral pan-JAK inhibitor, 5-10 mg twice daily. The source of the sample is a study of CD8+ T cells in alopecia areata. Sequencing relied on a cDNA template that was reverse transcribed from extracted RNA. Measured with immunoSEQ multiplex PCR; TCRdb has only the in-frame clones, and not every one. The table lists about 140,000 clones, roughly 82% of them singletons, with around 25% in the top ten. The V end was cut by 3 bases, the J end by 8 bases, with 8 bases between. The CDR3 has 12 amino acids. CDR1 is SGHNT, CDR2 YENEEA, per germline.

Material: CD8+ T cells sorted from blood, obtained at week 4, from a patient treated with tofacitinib. This chain joins TRBV11-3 and TRBJ2-1; D remains ambiguous. The TCR comes from a human donor with alopecia areata. Here the CDR3 reads CASSFTRYEQFF. DNA of the CDR3: TGTGCCAGCAGCTTTACAAGATATGAGCAGTTCTTC.